These T cell receptor beta chains were read from a single sample in a study of T cell responses to AZD1222 COVID-19 vaccine. The table came from immunoSEQ multiplex PCR; TCRdb's copy has only in-frame clones and leaves some out. This sample carries 180,000 or so clones, more than 70% of them seen once, and the ten largest clones take more than 25%. The specimen comprised peripheral blood, sampled 28 days after the second AZD1222 dose. These receptors all come from an adult who received the AZD1222 COVID-19 vaccine. Each CDR3 is given with its conserved first and last residue. The D gene is left open where the match is weak. Expanded clones get a size class; other rows say once, few or many, or leave the size out.

TGTGCCAGCAGCCCCTATGTGGACAATAAAAACATTCAGTACTTC	CASSPYVDNKNIQYF	15	NA	TRBV2	TRBJ2-4	NA
TGCGCCAGCAGCCAAGATTGGAGTCAGCCCCAGCATTTT	CASSQDWSQPQHF	13	NA	TRBV4-3	TRBJ1-5	NA
TGCGCCAGCAGCCAATCAGGACCGGTCGCAGATACGCAGTATTTT	CASSQSGPVADTQYF	15	few	TRBV4-3	TRBJ2-3	NA
TGTGCCAGCAGCCTTCTACTGGCGCGGGGAGATACGCAGTATTTT	CASSLLLARGDTQYF	15	NA	TRBV7-2	TRBJ2-3	NA
TGTGCCAGCAGTGAATTGGGCAATAATGAAAAACTGTTTTTT	CASSELGNNEKLFF	14	few	TRBV25-1	TRBJ1-4	NA
TGCGCCAGCAGCAGGGACAGGGAATCCTACGAGCAGTACTTC	CASSRDRESYEQYF	14	NA	TRBV5-1	TRBJ2-7	TRBD1
TGTGCCAGCAGCAAAGGTAAGCGGGGGAGCTCCTACAATGAGCAGTTCTTC	CASSKGKRGSSYNEQFF	17	NA	TRBV21-1	TRBJ2-1	NA
TGTGCCACCACCGCTGGGGGAGGGGGCGCGGGAGAGACCCAGTACTTC	CATTAGGGGAGETQYF	16	NA	TRBV24-1	TRBJ2-5	NA
TGTGCCAGCAGTGAACTGGCGGGTAGGGCAGGATCCTACGAGCAGTACTTC	CASSELAGRAGSYEQYF	17	NA	TRBV25-1	TRBJ2-7	NA
TGTGCCAGCAGTTACTCGACGGGAAACAATGAGCAGTTCTTC	CASSYSTGNNEQFF	14	once	TRBV6-5	TRBJ2-1	NA
TGTGCCATCAGTCGGGGTGGACAAAGCTCCTACAATGAGCAGTTCTTC	CAISRGGQSSYNEQFF	16	NA	TRBV10-3	TRBJ2-1	NA
TGTGCCAGCCCTCCCTACGCCAGCGGGGCTTACAATGAGCAGTTCTTC	CASPPYASGAYNEQFF	16	few	TRBV28	TRBJ2-1	TRBD2
TGTGCCAGCAGTCCCCATCCCAGGACCTCTGGGGCCAACGTCCTGACTTTC	CASSPHPRTSGANVLTF	17	NA	TRBV27	TRBJ2-6	NA
TGTGCCAGCAGTCGTCCGGGACTAGCGGGAGGTCATGAGCAGTTCTTC	CASSRPGLAGGHEQFF	16	NA	TRBV6-2/TRBV6-3	TRBJ2-1	TRBD2
TGTGCCACCAGTGACACACAGGGGGCGGGGGAGACCCAGTACTTC	CATSDTQGAGETQYF	15	NA	TRBV24-1	TRBJ2-5	TRBD1
TGTGCCGGCCGACAGGAGAGTTTCACCGGGGAGCTGTTTTTT	CAGRQESFTGELFF	14	NA	TRBV30	TRBJ2-2	NA
TGTGCCAGCAGTTACCTCGGGGACCAAGTATGGGATGAGCAGTTCTTC	CASSYLGDQVWDEQFF	16	NA	TRBV6-2/TRBV6-3	TRBJ2-1	NA
TGTGCCACCATGGGGACGGGTTTGGGCACAGATACGCAGTATTTT	CATMGTGLGTDTQYF	15	NA	TRBV24-1	TRBJ2-3	NA
TGTGCCAGCAGTTTTTTCGGGGACACAGTTGAAGCTTTCTTT	CASSFFGDTVEAFF	14	NA	TRBV28	TRBJ1-1	NA
TGTGCTAGTGGTTTGATGGGCGGGGAGACCCAGTACTTC	CASGLMGGETQYF	13	NA	TRBV12-5	TRBJ2-5	NA
TGTGCCAGCAGCGAAAACAGGGAAACTGAAGCTTTCTTT	CASSENRETEAFF	13	NA	TRBV7-2	TRBJ1-1	NA
TGTGCCAGCAGCTCGACTAGCGGGAGAAAGACCTACAATGAGCAGTTCTTC	CASSSTSGRKTYNEQFF	17	NA	TRBV5-6	TRBJ2-1	TRBD2
TGTGCCAGCAGCTTAGGTTGGGCAGAGTACCAAGAGACCCAGTACTTC	CASSLGWAEYQETQYF	16	NA	TRBV7-8	TRBJ2-5	NA
TGTGCCAGCAGTTTACGACTAGCGGCGCCTTACGAGCAGTACTTC	CASSLRLAAPYEQYF	15	NA	TRBV28	TRBJ2-7	TRBD2
TGTGCCAGCAGCTTGGGACAGGGACAATTCAATCAGCCCCAGCATTTT	CASSLGQGQFNQPQHF	16	NA	TRBV7-8	TRBJ1-5	TRBD1
TGTGCCAGTAGTATACGGACTAGCGGAGACTACGAGCAGTACTTC	CASSIRTSGDYEQYF	15	NA	TRBV19	TRBJ2-7	TRBD2
TGCGCCAGCAGCTTGGTGCCAGGATTCTCTGGAAACACCATATATTTT	CASSLVPGFSGNTIYF	16	NA	TRBV5-1	TRBJ1-3	NA
TGCAGCGTTGAGGGGAACGAGCAGTACTTC	CSVEGNEQYF	10	NA	TRBV29-1	TRBJ2-7	NA
TGCAGTGCTAGTCGGGGTGCAGGGGGGTACGAGCAGTACTTC	CSASRGAGGYEQYF	14	NA	TRBV20-1	TRBJ2-7	NA
TGCAGCATCGACAGGAATAACTATGGCTACACCTTC	CSIDRNNYGYTF	12	NA	TRBV29-1	TRBJ1-2	NA
TGTGCCAGCAGAAGCATTAACGCAGATACGCAGTATTTT	CASRSINADTQYF	13	NA	TRBV7-2	TRBJ2-3	NA
TGTGCCAGCAGCTTAGATCGGGGGCCCTCACCCCTCCACTTT	CASSLDRGPSPLHF	14	NA	TRBV7-2	TRBJ1-6	NA
TGTGCCAGCAGCTCCAGATCCCAGGGAAGTGCTGGAAACACCATATATTTT	CASSSRSQGSAGNTIYF	17	NA	TRBV11-2	TRBJ1-3	NA
TGTGCCAGTAGAGCCGGGACTAGAGCCTACGAGCAGTACTTC	CASRAGTRAYEQYF	14	NA	TRBV28	TRBJ2-7	TRBD2
TGTGCCAGCAGCGGTTCGGCGGGAGGGCCATCCGGGGAGCTGTTTTTT	CASSGSAGGPSGELFF	16	NA	TRBV5-4	TRBJ2-2	TRBD2
TGTGCCAGCAGCCCAACGGGACAGGCCCTCGGGAACACTGAAGCTTTCTTT	CASSPTGQALGNTEAFF	17	NA	TRBV9	TRBJ1-1	TRBD1
TGCGCCAGCAGCCAATCGCGCACAGATACGCAGTATTTT	CASSQSRTDTQYF	13	NA	TRBV4-3	TRBJ2-3	NA
TGTGCCATCAGTTGGGACATGTACAATCAGCCCCAGCATTTT	CAISWDMYNQPQHF	14	NA	TRBV10-3	TRBJ1-5	NA
TGTGCCAGCAGCCCCCATCAGGGGCGCCTGAACGAGCAGTACTTC	CASSPHQGRLNEQYF	15	NA	TRBV9	TRBJ2-7	NA
TGTGCCAGCACCGGACAGGGGGCATTGCGGGAAAGTCATCTGGTGGAGACCCAGTACTTC	CASTGQGALRESHLVETQYF	20	NA	TRBV2	TRBJ2-5	TRBD1
TGTGCCAGCAGTCCTGAGACAGGGCAAGGCAACTATGGCTACACCTTC	CASSPETGQGNYGYTF	16	NA	TRBV28	TRBJ1-2	TRBD1
TGTGCCAGCATGCTGTACCAAGACGGAGGCTACACCTTC	CASMLYQDGGYTF	13	NA	TRBV6-5	TRBJ1-2	NA
TGTGCCAGCAGTTACTCGGCAGGAGCCTATGGCTACACCTTC	CASSYSAGAYGYTF	14	NA	TRBV6-6	TRBJ1-2	NA
TGTGCCATCACCCCCGGACTAGCGGGACACGAGCAGTACTTC	CAITPGLAGHEQYF	14	NA	TRBV10-3	TRBJ2-7	TRBD2